This T cell receptor beta chain originates from a study of T cell repertoires in ileal Crohn's disease. Study details: Less than 45% were active smokers at surgery; median disease duration was around 8 years.

Measured with immunoSEQ multiplex PCR; TCRdb has only the in-frame clones, and not every one. The sample holds some 900 clones, about 88% seen once. The germline CDR1 and CDR2 sequences are SGHTS and YDEGEE. Trimming took 7 bases from V and 3 from J, leaving 13 bases between them. The CDR3 sequence is 13 residues long. About this clone itself: Its antigen is unknown.

Notes on the study in general: Clonal expansions were more frequent in active smokers than non-smokers at surgery.

This TCR came from an adult with Crohn's disease. Sequencing input: ileal tissue. This sequence joins TRBV5-8 and TRBJ1-2; perhaps TRBD1 as D (5 bases). CDR3 sequence reads: CASPEGVDYGYTF. The CDR3 nucleotides are TGTGCCAGCCCCGAAGGGGTTGACTATGGCTACACCTTC. The full variable domain, with the rest looked up from reference TRBV5-8 and TRBJ1-2, is EAGVTQSPTHLIKTRGQQATLRCSPISGHTSVYWYQQALGLGLQFLLWYDEGEERNRGNFPPRFSGRQFPNYSSELNVNALELEDSALYLCASPEGVDYGYTFGSGTRLTVV.